This TCR beta chain was observed in a study of shared clonotypes between healthy human individuals. The germline V and J ends were trimmed by 6 bases and 6 bases, with 15 bases remaining between them. Germline CDR1 KGHSH, CDR2 LQKENI. The CDR3 covers 14 residues. Data came from immunoSEQ multiplex PCR; TCRdb stores just in-frame clones and leaves some out. The repertoire includes approximately 500,000 clones, less than 96% of them detected once, and less than 0.06% sits in the top ten. The sequenced sample consisted of naive CD4+ T cells sorted from blood. Subset defined: CD45RA+ positively selected. The sequence was collected from a woman in her 30s in good health. The V call is TRBV18, the J call TRBJ2-1; the D gene could be TRBD1 or TRBD2 (6 bases each). DNA for the CDR3: TGTGCCAGCTCTTTGGGGGGCCTAGGCAATGAGCAGTTCTTC. This translates into CASSLGGLGNEQFF.